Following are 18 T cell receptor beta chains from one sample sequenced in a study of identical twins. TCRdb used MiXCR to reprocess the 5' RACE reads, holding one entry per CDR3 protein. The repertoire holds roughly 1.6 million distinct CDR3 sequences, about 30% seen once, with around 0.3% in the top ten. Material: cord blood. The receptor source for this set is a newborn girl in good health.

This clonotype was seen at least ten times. The CDR3 spells CASSPNSYEQYF. The DNA of the CDR3 is TGTGCCAGCAGTCCCAACTCCTACGAGCAGTACTTC. This chain uses TRBV27 with TRBJ2-7; D is unclear. V was trimmed by 5 bases and J by 0 bases, leaving 5 bases between them. Germline lookup yields CDR1 MNHEY and CDR2 SMNVEV (reference sequence). The CDR3 covers 12 residues.

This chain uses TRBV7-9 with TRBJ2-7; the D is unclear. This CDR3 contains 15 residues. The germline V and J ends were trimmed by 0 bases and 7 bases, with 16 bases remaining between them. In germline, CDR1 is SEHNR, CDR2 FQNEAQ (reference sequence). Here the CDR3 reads CASSLAAESTEEQYF. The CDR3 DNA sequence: TGTGCCAGCAGCTTAGCGGCAGAATCTACCGAGGAGCAGTACTTC. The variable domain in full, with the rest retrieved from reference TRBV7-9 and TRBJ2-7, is DTGVSQNPRHKITKRGQNVTFRCDPISEHNRLYWYRQTLGQGPEFLTYFQNEAQLEKSRLLSDRFSAERPKGSFSTLEIQRTEQGDSAMYLCASSLAAESTEEQYFGPGTRLTVT.

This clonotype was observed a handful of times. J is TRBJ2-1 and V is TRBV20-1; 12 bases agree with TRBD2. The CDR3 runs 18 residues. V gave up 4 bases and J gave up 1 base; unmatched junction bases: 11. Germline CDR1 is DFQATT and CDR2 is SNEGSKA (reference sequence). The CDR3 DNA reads TGCAGTGCTACCCTATCGACTAGCGGGAGTGGTTCCTACAATGAGCAGTTCTTC. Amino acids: CSATLSTSGSGSYNEQFF.

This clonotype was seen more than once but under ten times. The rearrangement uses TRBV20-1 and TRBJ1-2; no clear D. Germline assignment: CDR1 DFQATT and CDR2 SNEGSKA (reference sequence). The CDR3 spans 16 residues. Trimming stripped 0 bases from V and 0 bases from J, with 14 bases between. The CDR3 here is CSARDPGPNPNYGYTF. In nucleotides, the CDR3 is TGCAGTGCTAGAGATCCCGGACCCAACCCTAACTATGGCTACACCTTC.

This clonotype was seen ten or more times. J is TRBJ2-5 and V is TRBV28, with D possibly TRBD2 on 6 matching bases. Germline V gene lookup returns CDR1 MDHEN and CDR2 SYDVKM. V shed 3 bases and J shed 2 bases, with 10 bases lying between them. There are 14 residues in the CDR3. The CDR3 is CASSFEGLQETQYF. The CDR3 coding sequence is TGTGCCAGCAGTTTTGAGGGACTGCAAGAGACCCAGTACTTC.

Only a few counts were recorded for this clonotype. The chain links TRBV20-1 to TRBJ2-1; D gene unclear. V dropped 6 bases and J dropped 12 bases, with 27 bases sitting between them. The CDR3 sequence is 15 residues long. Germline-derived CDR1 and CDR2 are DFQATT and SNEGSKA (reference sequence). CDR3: CSAPTNSRPLLGQFF. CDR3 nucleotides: TGCAGTGCCCCAACAAACTCCCGCCCCCTGTTGGGGCAGTTCTTC.

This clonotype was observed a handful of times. The CDR3 coding sequence is TGTGCCAGCAGATCCAAGGAATATAGCAATCAGCCCCAGCATTTT. Residues: CASRSKEYSNQPQHF. J is TRBJ1-5 and V is TRBV27; no clear D gene. The CDR3 contains 15 residues. Germline CDR1 and CDR2: MNHEY and SMNVEV (reference sequence). V was pared by 6 bases and J by 0 bases, with 12 bases between.

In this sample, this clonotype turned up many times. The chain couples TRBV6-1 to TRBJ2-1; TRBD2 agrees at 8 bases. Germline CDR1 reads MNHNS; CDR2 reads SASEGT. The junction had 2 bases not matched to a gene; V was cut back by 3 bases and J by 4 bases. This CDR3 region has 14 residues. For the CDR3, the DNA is TGTGCCAGCAGTGATTTAGCGGGGTACAATGAGCAGTTCTTC. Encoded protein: CASSDLAGYNEQFF.

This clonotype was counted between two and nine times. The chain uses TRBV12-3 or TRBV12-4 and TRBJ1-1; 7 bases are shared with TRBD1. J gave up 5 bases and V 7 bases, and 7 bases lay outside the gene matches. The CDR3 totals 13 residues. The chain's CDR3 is CASTQWTGTEAFF. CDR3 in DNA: TGTGCCAGCACCCAATGGACAGGTACTGAAGCTTTCTTT.

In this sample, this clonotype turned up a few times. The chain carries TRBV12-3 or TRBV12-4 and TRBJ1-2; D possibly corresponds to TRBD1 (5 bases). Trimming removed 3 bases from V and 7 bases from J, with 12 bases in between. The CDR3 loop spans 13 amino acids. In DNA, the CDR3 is TGTGCCAGCAGTTTTACCAGGGAAGGTGGCTACACCTTC. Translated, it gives CASSFTREGGYTF.

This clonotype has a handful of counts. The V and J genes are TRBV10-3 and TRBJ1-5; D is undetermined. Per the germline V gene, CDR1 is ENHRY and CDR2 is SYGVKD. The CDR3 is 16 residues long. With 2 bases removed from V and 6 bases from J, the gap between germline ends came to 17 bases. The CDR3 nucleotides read TGTGCCATCAGTGAGCGGGAGGGTGATTATTTTCAGCCCCAGCATTTT. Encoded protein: CAISEREGDYFQPQHF.

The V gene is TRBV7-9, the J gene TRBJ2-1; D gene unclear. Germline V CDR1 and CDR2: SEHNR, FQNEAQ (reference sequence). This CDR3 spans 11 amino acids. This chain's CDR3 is CAFLESNEQFF. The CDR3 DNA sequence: TGTGCGTTTCTAGAGAGCAATGAGCAGTTCTTC.

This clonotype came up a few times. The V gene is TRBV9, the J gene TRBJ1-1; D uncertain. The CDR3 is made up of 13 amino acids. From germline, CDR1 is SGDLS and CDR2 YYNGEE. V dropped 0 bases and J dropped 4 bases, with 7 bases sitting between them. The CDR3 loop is CASSVGLTTEAFF. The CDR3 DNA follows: TGTGCCAGCAGCGTAGGGCTGACCACTGAAGCTTTCTTT.

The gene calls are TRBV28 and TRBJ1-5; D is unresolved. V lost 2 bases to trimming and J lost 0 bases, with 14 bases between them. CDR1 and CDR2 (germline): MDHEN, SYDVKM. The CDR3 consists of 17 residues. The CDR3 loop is CASSLAQPGNSNQPQHF. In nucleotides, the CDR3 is TGTGCCAGCAGTTTAGCACAGCCTGGGAATAGCAATCAGCCCCAGCATTTT.

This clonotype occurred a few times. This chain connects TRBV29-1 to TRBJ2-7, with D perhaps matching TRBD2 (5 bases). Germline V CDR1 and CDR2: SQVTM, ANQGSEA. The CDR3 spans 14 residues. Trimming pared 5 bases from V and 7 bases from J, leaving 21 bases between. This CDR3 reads CSVSLAPGYNEQYF. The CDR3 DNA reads TGCAGCGTTAGCCTAGCCCCTGGCTACAATGAGCAGTACTTC.

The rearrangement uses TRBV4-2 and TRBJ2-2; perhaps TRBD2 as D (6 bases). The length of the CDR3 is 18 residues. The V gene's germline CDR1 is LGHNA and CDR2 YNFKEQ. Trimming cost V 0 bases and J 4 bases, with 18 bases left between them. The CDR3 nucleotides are TGTGCCAGCAGCCAAGATCGGGAGACTAGATCTATCACCGGGGAGCTGTTTTTT. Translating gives CASSQDRETRSITGELFF.

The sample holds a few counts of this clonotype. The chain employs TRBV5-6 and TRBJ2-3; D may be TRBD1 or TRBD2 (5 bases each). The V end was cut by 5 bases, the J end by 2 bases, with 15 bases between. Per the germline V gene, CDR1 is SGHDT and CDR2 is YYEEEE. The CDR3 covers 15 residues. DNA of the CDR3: TGTGCCAGCAGTAATAGGGACGGACACACAGATACGCAGTATTTT. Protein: CASSNRDGHTDTQYF.

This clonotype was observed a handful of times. The CDR3 loop is CASSLLGPFSTDTQYF. CDR3 DNA sequence: TGTGCCAGCAGCTTACTGGGTCCTTTTAGCACAGATACGCAGTATTTT. This chain connects TRBV5-6 to TRBJ2-3; D gene ambiguous. With 2 bases removed from V and 0 bases from J, the gap between germline ends came to 13 bases. The germline V gene encodes CDR1 SGHDT and CDR2 YYEEEE. The CDR3 spans 16 residues.